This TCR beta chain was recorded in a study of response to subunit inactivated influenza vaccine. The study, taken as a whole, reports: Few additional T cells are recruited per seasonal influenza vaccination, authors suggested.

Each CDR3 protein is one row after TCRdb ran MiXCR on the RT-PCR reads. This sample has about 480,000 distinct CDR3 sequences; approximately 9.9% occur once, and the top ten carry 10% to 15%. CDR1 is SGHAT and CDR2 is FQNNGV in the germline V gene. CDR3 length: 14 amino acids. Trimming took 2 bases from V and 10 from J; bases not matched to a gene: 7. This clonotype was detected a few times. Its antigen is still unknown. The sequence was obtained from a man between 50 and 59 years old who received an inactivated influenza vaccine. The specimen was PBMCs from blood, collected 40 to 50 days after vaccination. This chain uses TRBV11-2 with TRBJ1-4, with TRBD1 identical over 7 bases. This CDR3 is CASSLSHPGGKLFF. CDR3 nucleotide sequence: TGTGCCAGCAGCTTATCCCACCCAGGGGGAAAACTGTTTTTT. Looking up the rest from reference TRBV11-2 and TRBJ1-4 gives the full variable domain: EAGVAQSPRYKIIEKRQSVAFWCNPISGHATLYWYQQILGQGPKLLIQFQNNGVVDDSQLPKDRFSAERLKGVDSTLKIQPAKLEDSAVYLCASSLSHPGGKLFFGSGTQLSVL.